Listed below are T cell receptor beta chains from one sample, sequenced in a study of T cells in Graves' hyperthyroidism and ophthalmopathy. From the multiplex PCR reads, TCRdb called clonotypes with MiXCR, one entry per CDR3 protein. The table records some 550,000 distinct CDR3 sequences, more than 20% of them present only once. Sequenced material: blood. These receptors originate from a young man with Graves' hyperthyroidism. The CDR3 runs from the conserved cysteine through the conserved F or W. Fields, in order: V gene, J gene, CDR3 protein.

V: TRBV5-5
J: TRBJ1-1
CDR3: CASSPGDRMIYTEAFF

V: TRBV29-1
J: TRBJ2-3
CDR3: CSVTDGAFPSTDTQYF

V: TRBV6-5
J: TRBJ2-5
CDR3: CASSFLARGRETQYF

V: TRBV28
J: TRBJ2-5
CDR3: CASSQHRVSGTQYF

V: TRBV5-1
J: TRBJ2-7
CDR3: CASSLGDHSYEQYF

V: TRBV6-1
J: TRBJ2-7
CDR3: CASSEWAGDTYEQYF

V: TRBV7-9
J: TRBJ2-7
CDR3: CASSSLLAAPYEQYF

V: TRBV12-3/TRBV12-4
J: TRBJ2-7
CDR3: CASSLVGQHEQYF

V: TRBV11-1
J: TRBJ1-2
CDR3: CASRRQGVGLNYGYTF

V: TRBV6-1
J: TRBJ1-1
CDR3: CASSRPGTEAFF

V: TRBV7-2
J: TRBJ2-5
CDR3: CASSLPGFGQETQYF

V: TRBV12-3/TRBV12-4
J: TRBJ2-7
CDR3: CASSQGFGYEQYF

V: TRBV28
J: TRBJ1-5
CDR3: CASSPRGQGNYQPQHF

V: TRBV12-3/TRBV12-4
J: TRBJ1-1
CDR3: CASSRRGPGVAFF

V: TRBV7-9
J: TRBJ2-7
CDR3: CASGAQGAYEQYF

V: TRBV12-3/TRBV12-4
J: TRBJ2-7
CDR3: CASSSKPSEQYF

V: TRBV7-9
J: TRBJ1-1
CDR3: CASSTEGKNTEAFF

V: TRBV18
J: TRBJ2-7
CDR3: CASSPRGRDAYEQYF

V: TRBV12-3/TRBV12-4
J: TRBJ2-7
CDR3: CASSPRAGGHYEQYF

V: TRBV5-1
J: TRBJ1-2
CDR3: CASSSGGQDYGYTF

V: TRBV29-1
J: TRBJ1-1
CDR3: CSVRVSPPGPAIHPNTEAFF

V: TRBV12-3/TRBV12-4
J: TRBJ1-1
CDR3: CASRRQGGTEAFF

V: TRBV2
J: TRBJ1-2
CDR3: CASSGMSGGYTF

V: TRBV15
J: TRBJ2-2
CDR3: CATSPGHNTGELFF

V: TRBV20-1
J: TRBJ2-5
CDR3: CSARDSGETQYF

V: TRBV28
J: TRBJ2-7
CDR3: CASSFATAASSYEQYF

V: TRBV27
J: TRBJ2-5
CDR3: CASSHSGRETQYF

V: TRBV25-1
J: TRBJ2-7
CDR3: CASSAQVSAEQYF

V: TRBV6-1
J: TRBJ2-7
CDR3: CASRGQGKDEQYF

V: TRBV6-1
J: TRBJ1-2
CDR3: CASSDRQGEYGYTF

V: TRBV9
J: TRBJ2-5
CDR3: CASSALRGYQETQYF

V: TRBV12-3/TRBV12-4
J: TRBJ1-2
CDR3: CASSLTTGGADGYTF

V: TRBV5-1
J: TRBJ2-5
CDR3: CASSFGPTGGETQYF

V: TRBV13
J: TRBJ2-5
CDR3: CASSYKGRGETQYF

V: TRBV2
J: TRBJ2-2
CDR3: CASSATGLYTGELFF

V: TRBV10-3
J: TRBJ1-1
CDR3: CAISESPGWAMNTEAFF

V: TRBV19
J: TRBJ1-1
CDR3: CASSIPGTGASLDTEAFF